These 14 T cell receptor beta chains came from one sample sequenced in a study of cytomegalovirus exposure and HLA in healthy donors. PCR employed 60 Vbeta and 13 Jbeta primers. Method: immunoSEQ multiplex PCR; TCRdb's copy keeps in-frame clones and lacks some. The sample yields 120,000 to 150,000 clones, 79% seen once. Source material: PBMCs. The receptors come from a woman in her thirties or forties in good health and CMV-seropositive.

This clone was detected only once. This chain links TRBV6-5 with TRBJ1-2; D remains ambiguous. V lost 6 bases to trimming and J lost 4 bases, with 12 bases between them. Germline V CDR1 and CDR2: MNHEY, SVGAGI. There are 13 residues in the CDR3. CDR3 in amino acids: CASSPLAGYGYTF. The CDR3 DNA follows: TGTGCCAGCAGCCCTCTGGCGGGCTATGGCTACACCTTC.

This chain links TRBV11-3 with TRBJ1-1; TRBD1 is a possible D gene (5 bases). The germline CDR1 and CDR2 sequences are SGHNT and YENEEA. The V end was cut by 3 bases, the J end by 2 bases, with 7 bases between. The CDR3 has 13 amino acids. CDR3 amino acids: CASSFGANTEAFF. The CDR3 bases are TGTGCCAGCAGCTTTGGGGCTAACACTGAAGCTTTCTTT.

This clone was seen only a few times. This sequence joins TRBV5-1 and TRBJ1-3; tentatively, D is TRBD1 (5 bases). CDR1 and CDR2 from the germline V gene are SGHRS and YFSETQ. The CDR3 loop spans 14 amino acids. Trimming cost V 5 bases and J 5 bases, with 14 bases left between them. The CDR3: CASRGQGGRNTIYF. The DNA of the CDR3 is TGCGCCAGCAGAGGGCAGGGAGGAAGAAACACCATATATTTT.

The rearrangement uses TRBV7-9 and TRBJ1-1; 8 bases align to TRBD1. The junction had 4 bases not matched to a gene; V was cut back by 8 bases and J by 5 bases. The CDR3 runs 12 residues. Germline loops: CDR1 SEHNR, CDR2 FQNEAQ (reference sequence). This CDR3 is CASRTGQTEAFF. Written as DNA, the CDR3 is TGTGCCAGCCGGACAGGGCAAACTGAAGCTTTCTTT.

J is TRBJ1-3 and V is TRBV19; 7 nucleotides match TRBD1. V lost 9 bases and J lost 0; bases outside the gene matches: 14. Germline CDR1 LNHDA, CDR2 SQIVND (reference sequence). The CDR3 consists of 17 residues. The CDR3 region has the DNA TGTGCCAGCCGAGCAAGGGACAGCCTTTACTCTGGAAACACCATATATTTT. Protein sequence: CASRARDSLYSGNTIYF.

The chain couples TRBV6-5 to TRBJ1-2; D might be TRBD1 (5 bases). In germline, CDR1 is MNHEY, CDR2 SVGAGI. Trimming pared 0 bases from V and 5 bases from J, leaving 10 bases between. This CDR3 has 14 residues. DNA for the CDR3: TGTGCCAGCAGTTACTCGGGGGGGGAGTATGGCTACACCTTC. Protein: CASSYSGGEYGYTF.

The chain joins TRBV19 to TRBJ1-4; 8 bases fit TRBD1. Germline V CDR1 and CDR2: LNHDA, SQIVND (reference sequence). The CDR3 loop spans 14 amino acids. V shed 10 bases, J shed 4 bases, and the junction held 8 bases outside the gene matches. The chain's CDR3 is CATSQGASNEKLFF. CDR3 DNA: TGTGCCACTTCCCAGGGGGCGAGTAATGAAAAACTGTTTTTT. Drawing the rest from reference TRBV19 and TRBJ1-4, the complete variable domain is DGGITQSPKYLFRKEGQNVTLSCEQNLNHDAMYWYRQDPGQGLRLIYYSQIVNDFQKGDIAEGYSVSREKKESFPLTVTSAQKNPTAFYLCATSQGASNEKLFFGSGTQLSVL.

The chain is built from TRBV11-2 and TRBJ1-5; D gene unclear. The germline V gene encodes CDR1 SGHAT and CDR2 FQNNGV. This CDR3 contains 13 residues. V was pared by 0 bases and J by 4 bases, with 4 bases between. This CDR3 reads CASSLDSNQPQHF. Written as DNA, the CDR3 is TGTGCCAGCAGCTTAGATTCTAATCAGCCCCAGCATTTT.

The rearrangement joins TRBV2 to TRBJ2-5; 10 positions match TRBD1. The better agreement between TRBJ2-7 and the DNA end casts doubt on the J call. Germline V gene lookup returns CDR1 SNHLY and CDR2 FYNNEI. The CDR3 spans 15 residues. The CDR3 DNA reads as TGTGCCAGCAGTGTGGGACAGGGGTTCTCCTACGAGCAGTACTTC. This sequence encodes CASSVGQGFSYEQYF.

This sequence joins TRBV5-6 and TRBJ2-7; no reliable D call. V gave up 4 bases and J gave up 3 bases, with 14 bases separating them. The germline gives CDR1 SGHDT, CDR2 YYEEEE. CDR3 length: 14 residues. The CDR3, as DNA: TGTGCCAGCAGCCGTCTTCCCGAGAACTACGAGCAGTACTTC. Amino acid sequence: CASSRLPENYEQYF.

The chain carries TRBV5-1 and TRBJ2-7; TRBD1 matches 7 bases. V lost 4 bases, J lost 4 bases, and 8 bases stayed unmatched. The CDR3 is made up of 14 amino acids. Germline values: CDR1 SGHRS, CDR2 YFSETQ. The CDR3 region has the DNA TGCGCCAGCAGCCTAAGGGACAGTAGATACGAGCAGTACTTC. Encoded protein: CASSLRDSRYEQYF.

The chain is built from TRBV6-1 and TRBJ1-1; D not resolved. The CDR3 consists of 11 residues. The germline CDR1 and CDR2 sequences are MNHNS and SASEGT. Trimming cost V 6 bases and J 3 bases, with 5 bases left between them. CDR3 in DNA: TGTGCCAGCAGGCAGGACACTGAAGCTTTCTTT. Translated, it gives CASRQDTEAFF.

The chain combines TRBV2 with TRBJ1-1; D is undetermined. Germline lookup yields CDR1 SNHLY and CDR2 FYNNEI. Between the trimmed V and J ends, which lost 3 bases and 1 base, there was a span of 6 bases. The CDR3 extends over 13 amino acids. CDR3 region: CASSEGANTEAFF. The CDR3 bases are TGTGCCAGCAGTGAGGGAGCGAACACTGAAGCTTTCTTT.

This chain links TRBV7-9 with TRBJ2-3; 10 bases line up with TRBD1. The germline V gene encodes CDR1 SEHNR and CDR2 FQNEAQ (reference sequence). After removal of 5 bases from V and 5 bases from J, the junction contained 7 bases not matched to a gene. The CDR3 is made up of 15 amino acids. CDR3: CASSPGQGEIDTQYF. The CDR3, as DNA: TGTGCCAGCAGCCCCGGACAGGGGGAGATAGATACGCAGTATTTT.